This T cell receptor beta chain is drawn from a study of CD8+ T cells in alopecia areata. Note on this clone: As yet, its antigen is unknown.

General observations from the study: Association of baseline CD8+ expansion with response is uncertain owing to one nonresponder.

Indicated treatment: oral pan-JAK inhibitor, 5-10 mg twice daily. Germline assignment: CDR1 SGHTA and CDR2 FQGNSA. The CDR3 runs 13 residues. V was clipped by 3 bases and J by 3 bases, with 8 bases between them. The sequencing template was cDNA reverse transcribed from extracted RNA. Produced via immunoSEQ multiplex PCR; TCRdb's table is partial and in-frame only. Of approximately 120,000 clones detected, around 63% appear once; the ten largest clones hold around 5.4%. The sequence derives from a human donor with alopecia areata. The chain combines TRBV7-2 with TRBJ2-5, with D possibly TRBD2 on 5 matching bases. This material consisted of CD4+ T cells sorted from blood, taken at week 4, from a patient treated with tofacitinib. The CDR3 protein is CASSFYGEETQYF. Written as DNA, the CDR3 is TGTGCCAGCAGCTTTTACGGGGAAGAGACCCAGTACTTC.